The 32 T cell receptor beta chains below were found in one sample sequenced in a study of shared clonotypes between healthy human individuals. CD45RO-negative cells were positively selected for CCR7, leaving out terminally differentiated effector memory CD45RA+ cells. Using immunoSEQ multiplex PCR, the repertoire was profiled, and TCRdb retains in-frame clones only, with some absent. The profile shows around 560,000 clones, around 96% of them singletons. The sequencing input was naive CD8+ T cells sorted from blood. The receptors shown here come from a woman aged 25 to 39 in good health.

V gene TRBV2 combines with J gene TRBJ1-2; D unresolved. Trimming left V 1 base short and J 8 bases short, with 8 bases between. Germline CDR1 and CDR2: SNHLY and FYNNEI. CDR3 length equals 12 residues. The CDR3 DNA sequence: TGTGCCAGCAGTGAAGGAGTGGGAGGCTACACCTTC. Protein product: CASSEGVGGYTF.

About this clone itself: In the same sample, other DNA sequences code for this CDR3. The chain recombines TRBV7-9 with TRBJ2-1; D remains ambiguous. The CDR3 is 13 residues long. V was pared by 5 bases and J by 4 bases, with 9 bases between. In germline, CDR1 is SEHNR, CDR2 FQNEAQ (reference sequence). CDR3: CASSAVGYNEQFF. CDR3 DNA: TGTGCCAGCAGCGCTGTAGGGTACAATGAGCAGTTCTTC.

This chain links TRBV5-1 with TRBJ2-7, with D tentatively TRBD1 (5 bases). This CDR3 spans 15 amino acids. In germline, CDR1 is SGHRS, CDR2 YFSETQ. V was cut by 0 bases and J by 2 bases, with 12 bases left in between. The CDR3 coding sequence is TGCGCCAGCAGCTTGGTCTCGCCAGGGCCCTACGAGCAGTACTTC. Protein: CASSLVSPGPYEQYF.

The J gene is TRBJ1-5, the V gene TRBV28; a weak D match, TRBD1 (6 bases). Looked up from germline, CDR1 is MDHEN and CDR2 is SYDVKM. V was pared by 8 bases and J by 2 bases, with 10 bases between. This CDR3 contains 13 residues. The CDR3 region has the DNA TGTGCCAGCTCAGGGGTGGGCAATCAGCCCCAGCATTTT. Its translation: CASSGVGNQPQHF.

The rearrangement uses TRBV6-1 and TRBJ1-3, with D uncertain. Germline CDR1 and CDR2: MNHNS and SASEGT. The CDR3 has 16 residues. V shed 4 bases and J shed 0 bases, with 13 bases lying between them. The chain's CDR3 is CASSGNSGDSGNTIYF. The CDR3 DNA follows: TGTGCCAGCAGTGGCAACAGCGGCGACTCTGGAAACACCATATATTTT.

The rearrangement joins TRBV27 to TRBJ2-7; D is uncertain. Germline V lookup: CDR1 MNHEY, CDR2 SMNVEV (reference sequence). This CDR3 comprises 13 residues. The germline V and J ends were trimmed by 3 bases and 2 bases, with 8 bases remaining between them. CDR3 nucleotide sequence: TGTGCCAGCAGTTTGAGTCAGGCCTACGAGCAGTACTTC. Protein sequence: CASSLSQAYEQYF.

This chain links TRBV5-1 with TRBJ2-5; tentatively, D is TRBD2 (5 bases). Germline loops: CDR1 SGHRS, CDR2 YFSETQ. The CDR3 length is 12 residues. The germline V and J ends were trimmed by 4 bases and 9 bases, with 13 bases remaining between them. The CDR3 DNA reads TGCGCCAGCAGCAATCCCGACGGGGCCCAGTACTTC. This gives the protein CASSNPDGAQYF. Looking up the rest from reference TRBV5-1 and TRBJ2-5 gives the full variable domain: KAGVTQTPRYLIKTRGQQVTLSCSPISGHRSVSWYQQTPGQGLQFLFEYFSETQRNKGNFPGRFSGRQFSNSRSEMNVSTLELGDSALYLCASSNPDGAQYFGPGTRLLVL.

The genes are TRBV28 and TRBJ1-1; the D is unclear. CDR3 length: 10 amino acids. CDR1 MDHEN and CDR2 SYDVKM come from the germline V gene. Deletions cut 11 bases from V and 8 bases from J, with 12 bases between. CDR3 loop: CAAGRAEAFF. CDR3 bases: TGTGCCGCCGGGAGGGCCGAAGCTTTCTTT.

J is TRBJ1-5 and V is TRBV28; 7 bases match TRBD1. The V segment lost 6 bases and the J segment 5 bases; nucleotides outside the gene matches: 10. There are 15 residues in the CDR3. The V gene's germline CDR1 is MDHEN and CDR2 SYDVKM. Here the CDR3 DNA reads TGTGCCAGCAGCCGACAGGGTATGGGTTATCAGCCCCAGCATTTT. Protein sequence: CASSRQGMGYQPQHF.

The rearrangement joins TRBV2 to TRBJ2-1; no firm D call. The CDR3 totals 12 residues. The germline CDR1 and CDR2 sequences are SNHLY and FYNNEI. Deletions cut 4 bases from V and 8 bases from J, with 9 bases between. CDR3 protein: CASSGALDEQFF. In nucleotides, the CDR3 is TGTGCCAGCAGTGGAGCTTTAGATGAGCAGTTCTTC.

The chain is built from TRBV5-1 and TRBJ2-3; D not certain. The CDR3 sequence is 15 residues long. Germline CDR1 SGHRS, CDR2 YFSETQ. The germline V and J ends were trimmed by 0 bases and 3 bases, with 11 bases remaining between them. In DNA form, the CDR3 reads TGCGCCAGCAGCTTGGCCTCTGGCAGAACAGATACGCAGTATTTT. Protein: CASSLASGRTDTQYF.

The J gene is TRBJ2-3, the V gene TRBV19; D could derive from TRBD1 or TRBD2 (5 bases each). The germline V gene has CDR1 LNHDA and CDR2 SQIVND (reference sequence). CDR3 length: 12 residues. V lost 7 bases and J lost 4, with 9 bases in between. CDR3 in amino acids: CASNGAADTQYF. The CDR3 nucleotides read TGTGCCAGTAACGGGGCGGCAGATACGCAGTATTTT.

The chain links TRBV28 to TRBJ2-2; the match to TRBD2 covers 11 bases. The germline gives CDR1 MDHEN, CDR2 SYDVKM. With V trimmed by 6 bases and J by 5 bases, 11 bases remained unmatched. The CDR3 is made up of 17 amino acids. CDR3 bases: TGTGCCAGCAGCCTGGGACTAGCGGCGGTGGGAACCGGGGAGCTGTTTTTT. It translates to CASSLGLAAVGTGELFF.

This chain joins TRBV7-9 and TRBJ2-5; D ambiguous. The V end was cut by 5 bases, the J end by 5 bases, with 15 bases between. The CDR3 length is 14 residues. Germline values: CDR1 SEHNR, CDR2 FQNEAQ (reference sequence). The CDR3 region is CASSPTTLSETQYF. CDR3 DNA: TGTGCCAGCAGCCCAACGACTCTCTCGGAGACCCAGTACTTC.

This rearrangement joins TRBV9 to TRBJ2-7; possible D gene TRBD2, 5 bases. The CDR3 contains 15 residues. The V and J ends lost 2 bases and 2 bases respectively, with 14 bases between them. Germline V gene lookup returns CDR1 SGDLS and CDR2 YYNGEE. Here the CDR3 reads CASSVGLASTYEQYF. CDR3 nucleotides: TGTGCCAGCAGCGTCGGGCTAGCCTCGACCTACGAGCAGTACTTC. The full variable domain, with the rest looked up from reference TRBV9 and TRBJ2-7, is DSGVTQTPKHLITATGQRVTLRCSPRSGDLSVYWYQQSLDQGLQFLIQYYNGEERAKGNILERFSAQQFPDLHSELNLSSLELGDSALYFCASSVGLASTYEQYFGPGTRLTVT.

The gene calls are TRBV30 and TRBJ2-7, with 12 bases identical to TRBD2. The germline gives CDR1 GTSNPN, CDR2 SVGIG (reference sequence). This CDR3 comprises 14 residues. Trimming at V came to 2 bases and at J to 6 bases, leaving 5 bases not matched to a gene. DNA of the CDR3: TGTGCCTGGAGTCTAGCGGGAGGGCCGACCGAGCAGTACTTC. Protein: CAWSLAGGPTEQYF.

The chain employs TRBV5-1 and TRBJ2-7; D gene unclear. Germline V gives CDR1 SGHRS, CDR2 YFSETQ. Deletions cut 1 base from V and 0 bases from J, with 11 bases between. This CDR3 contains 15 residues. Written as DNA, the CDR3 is TGCGCCAGCAGCTTGAATGTGGGTACCTCCTACGAGCAGTACTTC. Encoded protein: CASSLNVGTSYEQYF.

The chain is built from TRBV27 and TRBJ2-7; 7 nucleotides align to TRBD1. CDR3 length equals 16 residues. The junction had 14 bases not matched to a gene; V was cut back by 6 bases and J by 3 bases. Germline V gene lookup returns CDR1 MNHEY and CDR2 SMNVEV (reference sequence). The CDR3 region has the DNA TGTGCCAGCAGCTTTTCCGCCGGGACAGTAAACTACGAGCAGTACTTC. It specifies CASSFSAGTVNYEQYF.

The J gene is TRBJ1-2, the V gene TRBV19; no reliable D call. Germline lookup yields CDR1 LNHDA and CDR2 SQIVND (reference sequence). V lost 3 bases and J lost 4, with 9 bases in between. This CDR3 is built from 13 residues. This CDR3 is CASSIQASYGYTF. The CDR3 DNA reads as TGTGCCAGTAGTATCCAGGCCTCCTATGGCTACACCTTC.

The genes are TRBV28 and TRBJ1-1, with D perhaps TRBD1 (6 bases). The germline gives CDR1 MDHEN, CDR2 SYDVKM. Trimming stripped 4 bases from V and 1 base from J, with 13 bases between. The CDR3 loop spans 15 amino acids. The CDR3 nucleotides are TGTGCCAGCAGTTGGGGGGGGCAATCGAACACTGAAGCTTTCTTT. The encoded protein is CASSWGGQSNTEAFF.

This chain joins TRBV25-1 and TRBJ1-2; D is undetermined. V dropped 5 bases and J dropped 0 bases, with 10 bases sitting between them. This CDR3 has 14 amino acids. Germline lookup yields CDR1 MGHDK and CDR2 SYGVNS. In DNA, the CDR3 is TGTGCCAGCAGTTCGTGGGGAGCTAACTATGGCTACACCTTC. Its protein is CASSSWGANYGYTF.

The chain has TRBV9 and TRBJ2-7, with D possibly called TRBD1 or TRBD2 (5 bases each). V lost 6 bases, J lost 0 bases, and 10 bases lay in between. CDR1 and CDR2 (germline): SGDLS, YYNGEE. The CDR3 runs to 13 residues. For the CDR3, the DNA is TGTGCCAGCACTGGGACGAGCTCCTACGAGCAGTACTTC. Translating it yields CASTGTSSYEQYF.

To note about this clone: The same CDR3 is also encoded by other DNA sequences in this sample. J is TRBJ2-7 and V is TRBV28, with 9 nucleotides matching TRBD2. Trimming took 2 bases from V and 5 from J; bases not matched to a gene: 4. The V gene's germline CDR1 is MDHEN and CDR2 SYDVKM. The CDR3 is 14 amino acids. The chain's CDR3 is CASSLAGGPDEQYF. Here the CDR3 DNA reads TGTGCCAGCAGTTTAGCGGGAGGGCCGGACGAGCAGTACTTC.

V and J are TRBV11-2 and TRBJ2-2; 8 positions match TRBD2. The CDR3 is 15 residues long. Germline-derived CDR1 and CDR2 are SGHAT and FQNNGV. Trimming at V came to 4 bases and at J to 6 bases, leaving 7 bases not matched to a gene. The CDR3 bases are TGTGCCAGCAGCTCACGGGAGGGCTACCCCGGGGAGCTGTTTTTT. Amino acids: CASSSREGYPGELFF.

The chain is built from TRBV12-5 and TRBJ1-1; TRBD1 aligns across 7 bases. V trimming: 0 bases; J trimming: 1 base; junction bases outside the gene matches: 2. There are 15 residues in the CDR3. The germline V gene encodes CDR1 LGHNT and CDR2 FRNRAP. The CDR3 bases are TGTGCTAGTGGTTTGGTACAGGGGAAGAACACTGAAGCTTTCTTT. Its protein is CASGLVQGKNTEAFF. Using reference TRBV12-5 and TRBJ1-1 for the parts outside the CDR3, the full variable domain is DARVTQTPRHKVTEMGQEVTMRCQPILGHNTVFWYRQTMMQGLELLAYFRNRAPLDDSGMPKDRFSAEMPDATLATLKIQPSEPRDSAVYFCASGLVQGKNTEAFFGQGTRLTVV.

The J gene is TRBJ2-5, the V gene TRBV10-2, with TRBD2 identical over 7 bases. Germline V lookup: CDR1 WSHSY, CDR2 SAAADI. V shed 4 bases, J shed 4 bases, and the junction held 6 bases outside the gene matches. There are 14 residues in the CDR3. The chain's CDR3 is CASSGSGSPETQYF. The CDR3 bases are TGCGCCAGCAGTGGTAGCGGGTCCCCAGAGACCCAGTACTTC.

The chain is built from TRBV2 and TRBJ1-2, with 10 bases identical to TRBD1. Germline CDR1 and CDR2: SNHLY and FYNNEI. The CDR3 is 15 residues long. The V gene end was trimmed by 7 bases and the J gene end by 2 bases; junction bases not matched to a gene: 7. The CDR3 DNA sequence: TGTGCCAGCACAAGGGTGGGACAGGGGAACTATGGCTACACCTTC. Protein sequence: CASTRVGQGNYGYTF.

CDR3 DNA: TGCAGCGTTGAATTACGGGACGGATCATACGAGCAGTACTTC. Translation gives CSVELRDGSYEQYF. The rearrangement uses TRBV29-1 and TRBJ2-7; D is perhaps TRBD1 or TRBD2 (5 bases each). CDR1 is SQVTM, CDR2 ANQGSEA, per germline. V shed 2 bases and J shed 4 bases, with 15 bases lying between them. The CDR3 runs to 14 residues.

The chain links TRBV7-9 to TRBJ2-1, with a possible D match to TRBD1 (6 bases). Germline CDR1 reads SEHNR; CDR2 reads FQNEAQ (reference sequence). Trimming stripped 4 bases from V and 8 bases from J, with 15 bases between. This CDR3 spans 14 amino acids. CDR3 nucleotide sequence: TGTGCCAGCAGCTCCCCAGAAGGGGGACATGAGCAGTTCTTC. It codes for CASSSPEGGHEQFF.

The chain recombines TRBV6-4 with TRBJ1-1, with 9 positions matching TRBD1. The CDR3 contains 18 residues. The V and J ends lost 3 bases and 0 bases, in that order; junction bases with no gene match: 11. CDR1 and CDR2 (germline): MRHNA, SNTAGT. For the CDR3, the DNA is TGTGCCAGCAGTGAGACCCCGGGACAGGGTACTATGAACACTGAAGCTTTCTTT. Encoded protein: CASSETPGQGTMNTEAFF.

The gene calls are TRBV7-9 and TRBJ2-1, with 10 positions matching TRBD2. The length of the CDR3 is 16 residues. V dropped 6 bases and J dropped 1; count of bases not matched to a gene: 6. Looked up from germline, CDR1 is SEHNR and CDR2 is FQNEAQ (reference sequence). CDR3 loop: CASRPPGLASYNEQFF. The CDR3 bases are TGTGCCAGCAGACCCCCGGGACTAGCGTCCTACAATGAGCAGTTCTTC.

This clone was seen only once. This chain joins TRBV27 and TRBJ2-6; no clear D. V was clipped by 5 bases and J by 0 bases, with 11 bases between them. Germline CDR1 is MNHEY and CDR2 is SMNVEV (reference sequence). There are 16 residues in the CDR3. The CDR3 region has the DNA TGTGCCAGCAGTCGCCTGTTCCGCTCTGGGGCCAACGTCCTGACTTTC. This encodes CASSRLFRSGANVLTF.